This entry concerns a single T cell receptor (beta chain). Its specificity is not known. The data derive from a study of T cells in Graves' hyperthyroidism and ophthalmopathy. The CDR3 totals 11 residues. The V gene's germline CDR1 is SQVTM and CDR2 ANQGSEA. The germline V and J ends were trimmed by 6 bases and 9 bases, with 14 bases remaining between them. Study-level findings and limits: Ophthalmopathy was predicted by the model a median of approximately 6.6 months ahead of onset. Most clonotypes expanded in thyroid above 0.001 were likewise present in blood.

Researchers took RNA transcripts and amplified the TCR beta CDR3 regions from them. Using the HTBI primer set, a first-round RT-PCR was run on the TCR CDR3. TCRdb used MiXCR to reprocess the multiplex PCR reads, holding one entry per CDR3 protein. The table records nearly 750,000 distinct CDR3 sequences, approximately 36% of them present only once. Any patient presenting with uncontrolled infection, other autoimmune disease, pregnancy or lactation was left out. Diagnoses used clinical symptoms, serum thyroxine and TRAb, thyroid ultrasound and orbital computed tomography. The rearrangement uses TRBV29-1 and TRBJ1-2; D ambiguous. The sequencing sample was made of blood. This receptor was identified in a woman aged 40 to 49 with Graves' hyperthyroidism. The DNA for the CDR3 is TGCAGCGTCGTGCGGGAGGGTAGCTACACCTTC. It is translated as CSVVREGSYTF.